The rows below give T cell receptor beta chains drawn from one sample of a study of cytomegalovirus exposure and HLA in healthy donors. The assay was immunoSEQ multiplex PCR, and TCRdb's table has in-frame clones only and misses some. The sample holds 150,000 to 200,000 clones, roughly four fifths seen once. The sample comprised PBMCs. These receptors were taken from a man aged 50 or older in good health and CMV-seropositive. CDR3s include the opening cysteine and the closing phenylalanine or tryptophan. The D gene is left open where the match is weak. Size is stated for part of the rows, as once, few or many counts, or as a class when the clone is expanded.

CDR3 protein,CDR3 DNA,V gene,D gene,J gene,clone size
CASSVDPGGYNEQFF,TGTGCCAGCAGCGTAGATCCGGGAGGGTACAATGAGCAGTTCTTC,TRBV9,TRBD2,TRBJ2-1,NA
CASSPVISGGLHTQYF,TGTGCCAGCAGCCCAGTCATTAGCGGGGGCCTGCATACGCAGTATTTT,TRBV7-2,TRBD2,TRBJ2-3,NA
CASSPPGGAGTGANVLTF,TGTGCCAGTAGTCCCCCGGGGGGGGCTGGGACTGGGGCCAACGTCCTGACTTTC,TRBV19,TRBD2,TRBJ2-6,NA
CASSENGGYSYGYTF,TGTGCCAGCAGTGAAAATGGGGGGTATAGCTATGGCTACACCTTC,TRBV2,NA,TRBJ1-2,NA
CASSHRGQGQPQHF,TGTGCCAGTAGCCACAGGGGGCAAGGACAGCCCCAGCATTTT,TRBV19,TRBD1,TRBJ1-5,NA
CASSVEGTGDNEQFF,TGTGCCAGCAGCGTAGAGGGGACAGGGGACAATGAGCAGTTCTTC,TRBV9,TRBD1,TRBJ2-1,once
CASSFSGAGETQYF,TGTGCCAGCAGCTTTAGCGGGGCGGGAGAGACCCAGTACTTC,TRBV5-4,TRBD2,TRBJ2-5,NA
CASSMDRGWNTEAFF,TGTGCCAGTAGTATGGACAGGGGTTGGAACACTGAAGCTTTCTTT,TRBV19,TRBD1,TRBJ1-1,once
CASSQGQGAGTEAFF,TGTGCCAGCTCGCAGGGACAGGGGGCAGGCACTGAAGCTTTCTTT,TRBV18,TRBD1,TRBJ1-1,once
CAWSKLVSYEQYF,TGTGCCTGGAGCAAGCTAGTCTCCTACGAGCAGTACTTC,TRBV30,NA,TRBJ2-7,NA
CASSLRLWAQTNYGYTF,TGTGCCAGCAGCTTGAGGTTGTGGGCACAGACTAACTATGGCTACACCTTC,TRBV5-5,NA,TRBJ1-2,few
CIGTGVGRDTEAFF,TGCATCGGGACAGGGGTGGGGAGGGACACTGAAGCTTTCTTT,TRBV7-9,TRBD1,TRBJ1-1,NA
CASSATGKGYTF,TGTGCCAGCAGCGCCACAGGGAAGGGCTACACCTTC,TRBV9,NA,TRBJ1-2,NA
CSVEGSDGYTF,TGCAGCGTTGAAGGCAGCGATGGCTACACCTTC,TRBV29-1,NA,TRBJ1-2,NA
CASSSTGIEQYF,TGTGCCAGCAGCTCCACAGGGATCGAGCAGTACTTC,TRBV11-2,NA,TRBJ2-7,NA
CASTTGTSVYDEQYF,TGTGCCAGCACCACAGGGACTAGCGTATACGACGAGCAGTACTTC,TRBV7-6,TRBD2,TRBJ2-7,NA
CAISAGVGYTF,TGTGCCATCAGTGCAGGGGTTGGCTACACCTTC,TRBV10-3,NA,TRBJ1-2,NA
CASSLDAGGNEKLFF,TGTGCCAGCAGCTTAGATGCGGGGGGGAATGAAAAACTGTTTTTT,TRBV7-9,NA,TRBJ1-4,once
CASSSTSGRGFEQYF,TGTGCCAGCAGTTCAACTAGCGGGAGAGGTTTCGAGCAGTACTTC,TRBV4-2,TRBD2,TRBJ2-7,few
CSSSGQGASYEQYF,TGTTCCAGCTCGGGACAGGGGGCGTCCTACGAGCAGTACTTC,TRBV7-9,TRBD1,TRBJ2-7,NA
CASSVGSGKSHEQYF,TGTGCCAGCAGCGTAGGATCAGGGAAGTCTCACGAGCAGTACTTC,TRBV9,NA,TRBJ2-7,NA
CAWIGDYSIYNEQFF,TGTGCCTGGATTGGAGACTATTCCATATACAATGAGCAGTTCTTC,TRBV30,NA,TRBJ2-1,NA
CASSLFSGVQETQYF,TGTGCCAGCAGCTTATTCAGCGGGGTCCAAGAGACCCAGTACTTC,TRBV7-2,TRBD2,TRBJ2-5,NA
CASSQVGGYEQYF,TGCGCCAGCAGCCAAGTAGGCGGCTACGAGCAGTACTTC,TRBV4-1,NA,TRBJ2-7,NA